The 27 T cell receptor beta chains listed next were all sequenced from one sample in a study of cytomegalovirus exposure and HLA in healthy donors. 60 Vbeta and 13 Jbeta primers were used in PCR. Here immunoSEQ multiplex PCR was the method, and the copy in TCRdb shows in-frame clones only, minus some. The sample shows under 250,000 clones, 82% of them seen only once. Input material: PBMCs. The receptor source for this set is a man in his forties in good health and CMV-seropositive.

This clone occurred once. V usage is TRBV5-4 and J usage is TRBJ2-3, with 7 bases lining up with TRBD2. CDR1 and CDR2 from the germline V gene are SGHNT and YYREEE (reference sequence). This CDR3 contains 15 residues. Trimming took 0 bases from V and 7 from J; bases not matched to a gene: 8. The CDR3 here is CASSLGREREYTQYF. The CDR3 nucleotides are TGTGCCAGCAGCTTGGGGCGGGAGAGGGAATATACGCAGTATTTT. Using reference TRBV5-4 and TRBJ2-3 for the parts outside the CDR3, the full variable domain is ETGVTQSPTHLIKTRGQQVTLRCSSQSGHNTVSWYQQALGQGPQFIFQYYREEENGRGNFPPRFSGLQFPNYSSELNVNALELDDSALYLCASSLGREREYTQYFGPGTRLTVL.

The rearrangement links TRBV6-5 to TRBJ1-2, with no clear D. Trimming took 4 bases from V and 7 from J, leaving 16 bases between them. Germline V gene lookup returns CDR1 MNHEY and CDR2 SVGAGI. The CDR3 length is 14 residues. The CDR3 reads CASSSSGLLSGYTF. CDR3 coding DNA: TGTGCCAGCAGTTCTAGCGGGCTCCTAAGTGGCTACACCTTC.

The chain uses TRBV11-3 and TRBJ1-1; no clear D gene. This CDR3 contains 15 residues. Germline V gene sequence: CDR1 SGHNT, CDR2 YENEEA. Trimming cost V 1 base and J 5 bases, with 14 bases left between them. CDR3 region: CASSLARRVGTEAFF. CDR3 nucleotides: TGTGCCAGCAGCTTAGCGCGGAGGGTTGGGACTGAAGCTTTCTTT.

The chain links TRBV18 to TRBJ2-1, with D maybe TRBD2 (5 bases). The CDR3 covers 16 residues. The V gene lost 6 bases and the J gene lost 4 bases, with 19 bases spanning the gap. Germline V gene lookup returns CDR1 KGHSH and CDR2 LQKENI. The CDR3 here is CASSPWGVSVYNEQFF. The CDR3 bases are TGTGCCAGCTCCCCTTGGGGAGTCTCTGTGTACAATGAGCAGTTCTTC. Full variable domain (outside the CDR3, taken from reference TRBV18 and TRBJ2-1): NAGVMQNPRHLVRRRGQEARLRCSPMKGHSHVYWYRQLPEEGLKFMVYLQKENIIDESGMPKERFSAEFPKEGPSILRIQQVVRGDSAAYFCASSPWGVSVYNEQFFGPGTRLTVL.

Concerning this clone itself: The same CDR3 is also encoded by other DNA sequences in this sample. V usage is TRBV6-5 and J usage is TRBJ1-5; 7 nucleotides line up with TRBD1. Germline V gives CDR1 MNHEY, CDR2 SVGAGI. V shed 2 bases and J 5 bases; nucleotides not matched to a gene: 3. The CDR3 covers 14 residues. The CDR3 region is CASSYRTGYQPQHF. In nucleotides, the CDR3 is TGTGCCAGCAGTTACAGGACAGGCTATCAGCCCCAGCATTTT.

This chain connects TRBV14 to TRBJ2-7; D is perhaps TRBD2 (5 bases). Trimming left V 4 bases short and J 0 bases short, with 19 bases between. The germline V gene encodes CDR1 SGHDN and CDR2 FVKESK. The CDR3 length is 17 residues. CDR3 DNA sequence: TGTGCCAGCAGCCCCCCTTCAGGACTGAGCAGCTCCTACGAGCAGTACTTC. Protein: CASSPPSGLSSSYEQYF.

This clone was seen a single time. V and J are TRBV7-2 and TRBJ2-1; D remains unclear. The CDR3 contains 13 residues. V lost 2 bases, J lost 0 bases, and 2 bases lay in between. Looked up from germline, CDR1 is SGHTA and CDR2 is FQGNSA. The CDR3 sequence: CASSLHSYNEQFF. Written as DNA, the CDR3 is TGTGCCAGCAGCTTACACTCCTACAATGAGCAGTTCTTC. Combining the CDR3 with reference TRBV7-2 and TRBJ2-1 gives the whole variable domain GAGVSQSPSNKVTEKGKDVELRCDPISGHTALYWYRQSLGQGLEFLIYFQGNSAPDKSGLPSDRFSAERTGGSVSTLTIQRTQQEDSAVYLCASSLHSYNEQFFGPGTRLTVL.

The chain links TRBV5-1 to TRBJ2-5, with D possibly matching TRBD1 (5 bases). Germline values: CDR1 SGHRS, CDR2 YFSETQ. This CDR3 has 14 amino acids. V lost 7 bases, J lost 2 bases, and 15 bases lay in between. CDR3 loop: CASYVGTGQETQYF. In nucleotides, the CDR3 is TGCGCCAGCTACGTAGGCACAGGACAAGAGACCCAGTACTTC.

The V gene is TRBV6-1, the J gene TRBJ1-5, with TRBD1 identical over 9 bases. CDR1 MNHNS and CDR2 SASEGT come from the germline V gene. The CDR3 is 15 amino acids. V was pared by 4 bases and J by 5 bases, with 6 bases of the junction left unmatched. The CDR3 spells CASSGGQGWHQPQHF. The CDR3 coding sequence is TGTGCCAGCAGTGGGGGACAGGGTTGGCATCAGCCCCAGCATTTT.

This clone has more than one count but fewer than ten. The CDR3 sequence: CASSLEGGSSQPQHF. The CDR3 nucleotides are TGCGCCAGCAGCTTGGAAGGGGGATCGAGTCAGCCCCAGCATTTT. This sequence joins TRBV5-1 and TRBJ1-5; D perhaps matches TRBD1 (6 bases). Germline V gives CDR1 SGHRS, CDR2 YFSETQ. This CDR3 is built from 15 residues. The V end lost 0 bases, the J end lost 6 bases, and 13 bases lay between the germline ends.

This clone has only one observation. This chain joins TRBV7-9 and TRBJ1-5; weak D call: TRBD1 (6 bases). The CDR3 spans 12 residues. Germline V gene lookup returns CDR1 SEHNR and CDR2 FQNEAQ (reference sequence). The V gene lost 3 bases and the J gene lost 9 bases, with 9 bases spanning the gap. CDR3 bases: TGTGCCAGCAGCTTGGAACAGGGGCCCCAGCATTTT. Encoded protein: CASSLEQGPQHF.

This sequence joins TRBV6-5 and TRBJ1-4; 10 positions agree with TRBD1. Trimming took 1 base from V and 7 from J; bases not matched to a gene: 6. Germline V lookup: CDR1 MNHEY, CDR2 SVGAGI. CDR3 length: 16 amino acids. The CDR3 is CASSYLRTGGSEKLFF. The CDR3 DNA is TGTGCCAGCAGTTACTTGAGGACAGGGGGGAGTGAAAAACTGTTTTTT.

The gene calls are TRBV7-9 and TRBJ2-1; 9 nucleotides align to TRBD1. Losses at the gene ends were 5 bases for V and 8 bases for J; bases not matched to a gene: 10. Germline V gene data show CDR1 as SEHNR and CDR2 as FQNEAQ (reference sequence). The CDR3 is 15 amino acids. The CDR3 DNA reads as TGTGCCAGCAGCCCCCCAAGGGGGGACAGGGATGAGCAGTTCTTC. Amino acid sequence: CASSPPRGDRDEQFF.

The V gene is TRBV6-1, the J gene TRBJ2-1; TRBD2 matches 10 bases. The junction had 11 bases not matched to a gene; V was cut back by 3 bases and J by 6 bases. Germline loops: CDR1 MNHNS, CDR2 SASEGT. The CDR3 has 17 residues. The CDR3 here is CASSEVAGGLLSNEQFF. CDR3 nucleotides: TGTGCCAGCAGTGAGGTAGCGGGAGGACTTCTTAGCAATGAGCAGTTCTTC.

V is TRBV7-9 and J is TRBJ2-5; TRBD2 matches 11 bases. The germline CDR1 and CDR2 sequences are SEHNR and FQNEAQ (reference sequence). The CDR3 loop spans 18 amino acids. Trimming took 5 bases from V and 4 from J; bases not matched to a gene: 15. The CDR3 loop reads CASSPPPVLAGDPETQYF. The CDR3, as DNA: TGTGCCAGCAGCCCTCCCCCGGTACTAGCGGGAGATCCAGAGACCCAGTACTTC.

The chain recombines TRBV5-4 with TRBJ1-2, with 7 positions matching TRBD1. Trimming took 4 bases from V and 4 from J; bases not matched to a gene: 13. This CDR3 has 16 amino acids. Germline-derived CDR1 and CDR2 are SGHNT and YYREEE (reference sequence). The CDR3, as DNA: TGTGCCAGCAGCGATGCGCGGACAGGAGGGATCTATGGCTACACCTTC. Translation: CASSDARTGGIYGYTF.

This clone occurred a few times. This chain links TRBV29-1 with TRBJ2-1, with a possible D match to TRBD2 (6 bases). The CDR3 extends over 13 amino acids. Trimming cost V 7 bases and J 6 bases, with 16 bases left between them. The germline V gene has CDR1 SQVTM and CDR2 ANQGSEA. CDR3 residues: CSAREKGGNEQFF. Written as DNA, the CDR3 is TGCAGCGCCCGGGAGAAGGGTGGCAATGAGCAGTTCTTC.

The chain has TRBV10-2 and TRBJ1-3, with D unresolved. The CDR3 spans 14 residues. Germline CDR1 and CDR2: WSHSY and SAAADI. Trimming removed 3 bases at V and 1 base at J, with 7 bases between. The CDR3 reads CASSDEVSGNTIYF. CDR3 nucleotide sequence: TGCGCCAGCAGTGACGAGGTTTCTGGAAACACCATATATTTT.

The genes are TRBV1 and TRBJ2-3; TRBD2 is taken as the D call from the table, unchecked against the DNA. TRBV1 is annotated as a pseudogene. The CDR3 loop spans 15 amino acids. The CDR3: CTSSQDLVGLRAQYF. CDR3 coding DNA: TGCACCAGCAGCCAAGACCTCGTCGGGTTGAGGGCGCAGTATTTT.

This clone was seen a handful of times. V gene TRBV6-5 combines with J gene TRBJ2-1; D unresolved. The length of the CDR3 is 10 residues. The germline V gene encodes CDR1 MNHEY and CDR2 SVGAGI. V was clipped by 8 bases and J by 5 bases, with 4 bases between them. CDR3 bases: TGTGCCAGCGGGCACAATGAGCAGTTCTTC. The encoded protein is CASGHNEQFF.

This clone was counted between two and nine times. The V gene is TRBV18, the J gene TRBJ1-4, with TRBD1 matching 9 bases. The CDR3 has 13 residues. Germline V gene lookup returns CDR1 KGHSH and CDR2 LQKENI. Trimming cost V 10 bases and J 4 bases; bases outside gene matches: 4. Written as DNA, the CDR3 is TGTGCCACCGGACAGGGGCTTAATGAAAAACTGTTTTTT. This codes for CATGQGLNEKLFF.

The chain employs TRBV19 and TRBJ2-3, with 8 bases aligning to TRBD1. Trimming cost V 3 bases and J 3 bases; bases outside gene matches: 5. The CDR3 totals 15 residues. Germline V gene data show CDR1 as LNHDA and CDR2 as SQIVND (reference sequence). Here the CDR3 DNA reads TGTGCCAGTAGTATCCAGGGGGCTGAGACAGATACGCAGTATTTT. Protein product: CASSIQGAETDTQYF. Supplemented by reference TRBV19 and TRBJ2-3, the full variable domain reads DGGITQSPKYLFRKEGQNVTLSCEQNLNHDAMYWYRQDPGQGLRLIYYSQIVNDFQKGDIAEGYSVSREKKESFPLTVTSAQKNPTAFYLCASSIQGAETDTQYFGPGTRLTVL.

The chain uses TRBV18 and TRBJ2-1; 7 bases match TRBD1. Trimming removed 6 bases from V and 6 bases from J; junction bases left unmatched: 11. The CDR3 contains 15 residues. Germline V CDR1 and CDR2: KGHSH, LQKENI. CDR3 nucleotides: TGTGCCAGCTCCCCCTCCTTTGACAGGGTCAATGAGCAGTTCTTC. Its translation: CASSPSFDRVNEQFF.

The V gene is TRBV2, the J gene TRBJ2-1; 9 bases match TRBD2. CDR1 SNHLY and CDR2 FYNNEI come from the germline V gene. This CDR3 contains 14 residues. Trimming took 6 bases from V and 2 from J; bases not matched to a gene: 2. The CDR3 nucleotides are TGTGCCAGCAGGAGACTAGCGGCCTACAATGAGCAGTTCTTC. Its translation: CASRRLAAYNEQFF.

This clone showed up just a few times. This sequence joins TRBV5-1 and TRBJ2-1; 7 nucleotides match TRBD2. The V and J ends lost 5 bases and 4 bases, in that order; junction bases with no gene match: 9. The CDR3 covers 15 residues. Germline lookup yields CDR1 SGHRS and CDR2 YFSETQ. The DNA of the CDR3 is TGCGCCAGCAGACTAGGGGCTAGCGGTTACAATGAGCAGTTCTTC. Translating gives CASRLGASGYNEQFF.

J is TRBJ2-2 and V is TRBV6-6; D is perhaps TRBD2 (7 bases). Germline V gene data show CDR1 as MNHNY and CDR2 as SVGAGI (reference sequence). The CDR3 length is 15 residues. The V and J ends lost 6 bases and 3 bases respectively, with 14 bases between them. CDR3: CASRGGRAYTGELFF. CDR3 DNA sequence: TGTGCCAGCAGAGGGGGGAGGGCCTACACCGGGGAGCTGTTTTTT.

In DNA, the CDR3 is TGTGCCAGCAGCTTGGTAACAGGTTTCACCGGGGAGCTGTTTTTT. Translated, it gives CASSLVTGFTGELFF. The rearrangement joins TRBV5-4 to TRBJ2-2, with D perhaps TRBD1 (5 bases). The V gene's germline CDR1 is SGHNT and CDR2 YYREEE (reference sequence). V gave up 0 bases and J gave up 4 bases, with 10 bases separating them. The CDR3 contains 15 residues.